The rows below give T cell receptor beta chains drawn from one sample of a study of blood T cell repertoires in COVID-19. Profiling relied on immunoSEQ multiplex PCR, and the TCRdb table lists in-frame clones only, not all of them. The sample shows about 250,000 clones, around nine tenths of them seen only once. Material: PBMCs or T cells enriched from blood (not recorded which). The origin of the receptors is a woman between 50 and 59 years old who had recovered from COVID-19. CDR3s include the opening cysteine and the closing phenylalanine or tryptophan. D genes are given only for firm matches. Size values are once, few and many counts, or a class for expanded clones, and some rows have none.

NA,TRBJ2-1,16,NA,TRBV5-4,CASSLGGRTGYNEQFF,TGTGCCAGCAGCTTGGGTGGGAGGACAGGATACAATGAGCAGTTCTTC
NA,TRBJ1-2,12,NA,TRBV29-1,CGGGKPTDGYTF,TGCGGGGGGGGAAAACCCACCGATGGCTACACCTTC
NA,TRBJ1-3,14,NA,TRBV3-1/TRBV3-2,CASSQEASGNTIYF,TGTGCCAGCAGCCAAGAGGCCTCTGGAAACACCATATATTTT
NA,TRBJ1-6,14,TRBD1,TRBV30,CARQGGSYNSPLHF,TGTGCGCGTCAGGGGGGCTCCTATAATTCACCCCTCCACTTT
NA,TRBJ2-7,14,NA,TRBV28,CASSFPGVLSEQYF,TGTGCCAGCAGTTTTCCAGGGGTTTTGAGTGAGCAGTACTTC
NA,TRBJ2-7,13,NA,TRBV19,CASSIKRAYEQYF,TGTGCCAGTAGTATCAAGCGGGCTTACGAGCAGTACTTC
once,TRBJ1-1,14,NA,TRBV7-3,CASSQIGGSSEAFF,TGTGCCAGCAGCCAAATCGGGGGATCTTCTGAAGCTTTCTTT
NA,TRBJ2-3,16,TRBD2,TRBV5-5,CASSLGGLAGVDTQYF,TGTGCCAGCAGCTTGGGGGGACTAGCGGGAGTGGATACGCAGTATTTT
NA,TRBJ2-1,14,NA,TRBV28,CAHSSPRKFNEQFF,TGTGCCCACAGCAGCCCCCGGAAGTTCAATGAGCAGTTCTTC
NA,TRBJ2-7,15,NA,TRBV6-6,CASSYRGPEPYEQYF,TGTGCCAGCAGTTACCGCGGCCCAGAACCGTACGAGCAGTACTTC
NA,TRBJ2-1,13,NA,TRBV13,CASSWSSDNEQFF,TGTGCCAGCAGCTGGTCCTCGGACAATGAGCAGTTCTTC
NA,TRBJ1-1,13,NA,TRBV7-3,CASSLTVHTEAFF,TGTGCCAGCAGCCTTACAGTCCACACTGAAGCTTTCTTT
few,TRBJ2-3,15,NA,TRBV7-2,CASSLVRAGSDTQYF,TGTGCCAGCAGCTTAGTTCGGGCAGGGTCAGATACGCAGTATTTT
NA,TRBJ2-1,16,TRBD2,TRBV29-1,CSVERASGFGGNEQFF,TGCAGCGTAGAAAGGGCTAGCGGATTTGGGGGCAATGAGCAGTTCTTC
NA,TRBJ1-2,14,TRBD1,TRBV11-2,CASSSGQGRYGYTF,TGTGCCAGCAGCTCGGGACAGGGACGCTATGGCTACACCTTC
NA,TRBJ1-1,15,TRBD1,TRBV27,CASSFYGTGGTEAFF,TGTGCCAGCAGTTTCTACGGGACAGGGGGCACTGAAGCTTTCTTT
NA,TRBJ2-7,16,TRBD2,TRBV7-3,CASKGRQAAGGSEQYF,TGTGCCAGCAAAGGAAGGCAGGCAGCGGGAGGTTCCGAGCAGTACTTC
NA,TRBJ2-7,13,NA,TRBV25-1,CASSVTGTYEQYF,TGTGCCAGCAGTGTGACAGGAACCTACGAGCAGTACTTC
NA,TRBJ1-2,13,NA,TRBV7-9,CASSPTGSYGYTF,TGTGCCAGCAGCCCGACGGGGTCGTATGGCTACACCTTC
NA,TRBJ2-3,14,TRBD2,TRBV7-8,CASSFSGLGGTQYF,TGTGCCAGCAGCTTTTCGGGACTAGGCGGTACGCAGTATTTT
NA,TRBJ2-7,17,TRBD2,TRBV7-9,CASSLPTRTSGDNEQYF,TGTGCCAGCAGCTTACCCACCCGGACTAGCGGAGACAACGAGCAGTACTTC
NA,TRBJ1-1,14,NA,TRBV9,CASSVGLGGTEAFF,TGTGCCAGCAGCGTAGGGTTAGGGGGCACTGAAGCTTTCTTT
NA,TRBJ1-5,15,NA,TRBV6-1,CASSEPRGGRQPQHF,TGTGCCAGCAGTGAACCGCGGGGGGGGCGTCAGCCCCAGCATTTT
NA,TRBJ1-6,13,NA,TRBV6-5,CASRRQNNSPLHF,TGTGCCAGCAGACGACAAAATAATTCACCCCTCCACTTT
NA,TRBJ2-5,15,TRBD2,TRBV7-8,CASSPGRGSGQTQYF,TGTGCCAGCAGCCCCGGGAGGGGCAGCGGACAGACCCAGTACTTC
NA,TRBJ2-7,15,NA,TRBV18,CASSPNSGLFYEQYF,TGTGCCAGCTCACCTAATTCGGGACTCTTCTACGAGCAGTACTTC
NA,TRBJ1-2,14,NA,TRBV7-6,CASSPQTGSDGYTF,TGTGCCAGCAGCCCCCAAACAGGGTCTGATGGCTACACCTTC
once,TRBJ1-3,16,NA,TRBV7-2,CASSLGPARSGNTIYF,TGTGCCAGCAGCTTAGGGCCCGCCCGCTCTGGAAACACCATATATTTT
NA,TRBJ2-2,14,TRBD1,TRBV18,CASSSDRDTGELFF,TGTGCCAGCTCATCAGACAGGGACACCGGGGAGCTGTTTTTT
NA,TRBJ2-3,15,TRBD2,TRBV7-2,CASSFIAGRRDTQYF,TGTGCCAGCAGCTTTATAGCGGGACGTCGCGATACGCAGTATTTT
NA,TRBJ2-3,18,NA,TRBV4-3,CASSQDGSRGESTDTQYF,TGCGCCAGCAGCCAAGATGGGTCCAGGGGTGAAAGCACAGATACGCAGTATTTT
NA,TRBJ2-1,15,TRBD1,TRBV27,CASNDRDRGLDEQFF,TGTGCCAGCAATGACCGGGACAGGGGGCTTGATGAGCAGTTCTTC
NA,TRBJ2-2,14,NA,TRBV6-5,CASRWASNTGELFF,TGTGCCAGCAGATGGGCCTCGAACACCGGGGAGCTGTTTTTT
NA,TRBJ1-4,13,NA,TRBV6-6,CASMGSTNEKLFF,TGTGCCAGCATGGGCTCGACTAATGAAAAACTGTTTTTT
NA,TRBJ2-7,13,NA,TRBV18,CASSPRQDGEQYF,TGTGCCAGCTCACCGCGTCAGGATGGCGAGCAGTACTTC
NA,TRBJ2-5,18,TRBD2,TRBV4-1,CASSPAAGLAGAGETQYF,TGCGCCAGCAGCCCCGCGGCGGGACTAGCGGGAGCAGGGGAGACCCAGTACTTC
NA,TRBJ2-7,18,NA,TRBV5-1,CASSLDFSRQGPSYEQYF,TGCGCCAGCAGCTTGGATTTCAGTAGGCAGGGGCCCTCTTACGAGCAGTACTTC
NA,TRBJ2-5,14,NA,TRBV5-1,CASSLSGLQETQYF,TGCGCCAGCAGCTTGTCGGGACTTCAAGAGACCCAGTACTTC
NA,TRBJ2-1,15,TRBD1,TRBV20-1,CSASGATGSYNEQFF,TGCAGTGCTAGTGGGGCGACAGGGTCCTACAATGAGCAGTTCTTC
once,TRBJ2-5,16,TRBD1,TRBV28,CASSPRTGLGEETQYF,TGTGCCAGCAGTCCAAGGACAGGTTTAGGAGAAGAGACCCAGTACTTC
NA,TRBJ2-7,19,TRBD2,TRBV28,CASSLWGETSGTILYEQYF,TGTGCCAGCAGTTTATGGGGTGAGACTAGCGGGACAATACTCTACGAGCAGTACTTC
NA,TRBJ2-1,13,TRBD2,TRBV2,CAGGLAGNNEQFF,TGTGCCGGAGGGCTAGCGGGAAACAATGAGCAGTTCTTC
NA,TRBJ2-7,13,TRBD1,TRBV9,CASSVVQGSEQYF,TGTGCCAGCAGCGTAGTACAGGGGTCCGAGCAGTACTTC
NA,TRBJ2-7,15,NA,TRBV5-1,CASSFPGRPRGEQYF,TGCGCCAGCAGCTTCCCAGGGAGGCCCCGGGGGGAGCAGTACTTC
NA,TRBJ1-2,16,TRBD1,TRBV2,CASSPSFVRGRYGYTF,TGTGCCAGCAGTCCGAGCTTTGTCAGGGGGAGATATGGCTACACCTTC
NA,TRBJ2-3,16,TRBD2,TRBV7-9,CASRPRGGRFTDTQYF,TGTGCCAGCAGGCCCCGGGGGGGGAGATTCACAGATACGCAGTATTTT
NA,TRBJ1-5,14,NA,TRBV19,CASSLGARNQPQHF,TGTGCCAGTAGTCTAGGGGCCAGAAATCAGCCCCAGCATTTT
NA,TRBJ2-7,15,TRBD1,TRBV11-2,CASSPGAGQGPQQYF,TGTGCCAGCAGCCCCGGAGCCGGACAGGGTCCTCAGCAGTACTTC
once,TRBJ2-7,14,TRBD2,TRBV19,CASSITSGSSEQYF,TGTGCCAGTAGTATCACTAGCGGGAGTTCCGAGCAGTACTTC
NA,TRBJ2-2,17,TRBD2,TRBV5-4,CASSLPTSGLNTGELFF,TGTGCCAGCAGCTTGCCGACTAGCGGGTTGAACACCGGGGAGCTGTTTTTT
NA,TRBJ2-3,14,TRBD2,TRBV18,CASSQGTSGNSQYF,TGTGCCAGCTCACAAGGGACTAGCGGGAACTCGCAGTATTTT
NA,TRBJ2-3,16,TRBD2,TRBV7-6,CASSLVALAGADTQYF,TGTGCCAGCAGCTTAGTGGCGCTAGCGGGAGCAGATACGCAGTATTTT